This TCR beta chain was obtained from a study of blood T cell repertoires in COVID-19. The overall study: In each case, the material was cDNA or gDNA derived from T cells, B-cell-depleted T cells, or PBMCs.

Per the authors' pipeline: Reference gene primer amplification in the assay estimated nucleated cell counts. Only in-frame clones appear in the TCRdb table, and some are missing; sequencing was by immunoSEQ multiplex PCR. That table supplies the V and J calls and clone size; D and trimming were determined from the DNA. This table has 150,000 or so clones, approximately 80% appearing once. The germline gives CDR1 KGHSH, CDR2 LQKENI. Trimming at V came to 3 bases and at J to 8 bases, leaving 2 bases not matched to a gene. The length of the CDR3 is 14 residues. This chain joins TRBV18 and TRBJ2-5; 14 bases fit TRBD2. This receptor was identified in a woman of 80 years or more with acute or convalescent COVID-19. The sample consisted of peripheral blood. The CDR3 nucleotides are TGTGCCAGCTCACCCGGACTAGCGGGGGGAACCCAGTACTTC. This sequence encodes CASSPGLAGGTQYF.